The source of this T cell receptor (beta chain) is a study of identical twins (dated by TCRdb to 2016 to 2017). Background on the whole study: To test whether fetal clonotypes persist, this study deep-sequenced TCR alpha and beta repertoires from monozygotic twins, from unrelated adults of various ages, and from cord blood. To rule out contamination, the twin experiments were replicated at different times with different library preparation protocols.

Every donor in the study was a healthy Caucasian. The twin cohort comprised three pairs of female monozygotic twins, all aged about 18 to 29 years. CD4+ and CD8+ T cell populations were isolated with positive isolation kits from Invitrogen. CDR1 is given as SNHLY and CDR2 as FYNNEI, both from the germline V gene. The CDR3 covers 13 residues, taking in both the cysteine and the phenylalanine. Only CDR3 DNA is held: 39 bases, read in frame from base 1. Compared with germline, V lacks 10 bases and J lacks 5 bases; bases without a gene match: 5. Beyond this particular receptor, the publication reports: Abundant cord blood beta clonotypes carried fewer insertions; young adult naive repertoires showed a weaker similar trend, while memory repertoires showed none. Compared with coincidental sharing between unrelated individuals, out-of-frame TCR alpha sequences shared between twins showed an excess of sequences with low generation probability. Recombination models systematically underestimated out-of-frame TCR alpha sharing in monozygotic twins but agreed with sharing between unrelated individuals. Because the same donors could not be followed over many years, the conclusions relied on cross-sectional statistical analysis. A weaker excess of twin sharing was found in beta out-of-frame sequences because the signal-to-noise ratio was lowered by fewer shared sequences. Zero-insertion analyses could be partly confounded by invariant T cells such as MAIT and iNKT, though diverse VJ usage argued against such confounding for most clonotypes.

Libraries were built with 5' RACE. Sequencing relied on an Illumina HiSeq 2000. A universal primer binding site was introduced by template switching, and a unique molecular identifier was present in the final cDNA, enabling accurate counting of TCR cDNA molecules. Specific primers in the conserved constant-segment region were used to synthesize first-strand cDNA for TCR alpha and beta chains. To control for contamination, every cDNA library carried two barcodes: a SMART-Mk sample barcode plus Illumina barcodes. Two successive PCR steps introduced TruSeq adapter sequences along with Illumina sample barcodes. The Illumina HiSeq platform was used with custom primers to sequence TCR alpha and beta cDNA libraries. As for the authors' bioinformatics: Unique molecular identifiers were extracted from raw reads with MiGEC, and CDR3 positions were determined with MiXCR. Recombination models were inferred per individual with the repgenHMM and IGoR tools using an EM algorithm. Shared clonotypes were analyzed with the tcR package in R, and sharing was normalized by the product of cloneset sizes. Out-of-frame nonproductive sequences were analyzed to study raw recombination free of thymic and clonal selection effects. TCRdb redid the processing of the public reads, applying fastp at Q25 and MiXCR, and retained in-frame beta chains. Rows with a matching CDR3 protein are joined into one entry that keeps the most common DNA and genes. These V and J calls rely on TCRdb rather than the paper's analysis. The sample includes 450,000 or so distinct CDR3 sequences, with 13% to 15% observed a single time. The top ten clones comprise 0.52% of the sample.

Remarks on this clonotype: Its antigen remains undetermined. Per-base quality was not reported, and no clone a single base away is much larger than it.

These same records also appear under a second study, on yellow fever vaccine responses in identical twins. As the second publication notes: The authors reported that the T cell response to vaccination in identical twins appeared partly convergent and partly personalized. The study precisely tracked vaccine-responding T cell clones in identical twins.

Sequencing was done on a sample of CD4+ T cells sorted from blood. The rearranged segments are TRBV2 and TRBJ2-1, with TRBD1 identical over 10 junction bases. The sequence was obtained from a woman younger than 35 in good health. The CDR3 reads as follows: CATAGQGNNEQFF. The DNA sequence is given as TGTGCCACCGCGGGACAGGGGAACAATGAGCAGTTCTTC.